The rows below give T cell receptor beta chains drawn from one sample of a study of glioma-infiltrating T cells. MiXCR was run by TCRdb on the multiplex PCR reads, yielding one entry per CDR3 protein. The sample carries under 150,000 distinct CDR3 sequences, around 25% recorded once. Material for sequencing was glioma tissue, nonneoplastic brain tissue, or PBMCs (not recorded which). These receptors all come from a human donor with low-grade glioma or glioblastoma, undergoing nonglioma brain surgery, or in good health (not recorded which). The CDR3 runs from the conserved cysteine through the conserved F or W. The D gene is left open where the match is weak. A row's size may be missing; if present it is once, few, many or a size class.

J gene | D gene | V gene | clone size | CDR3 DNA | CDR3 protein
TRBJ2-3 | - | TRBV5-4 | - | TGTGCCAGCAGCTTGGGTGATAGCGGTCCCACAGATACGCAGTATTTT | CASSLGDSGPTDTQYF
TRBJ1-1 | TRBD1 | TRBV20-1 | few | TGCAGTACTCTCCCGGGACAGGGGGCGGTGGGGACTGAAGCTTTCTTT | CSTLPGQGAVGTEAFF
TRBJ2-1 | TRBD1 | TRBV29-1 | few | TGCAGCGTGAAGGGCACGGGACAGGGCTACAATGAGCAGTTCTTC | CSVKGTGQGYNEQFF
TRBJ2-1 | - | TRBV4-1 | - | TGCGCCAGCAGCCTTCTGTGGGCGCAGAGCTCCTACAATGAGCAGTTCTTC | CASSLLWAQSSYNEQFF
TRBJ2-3 | TRBD2 | TRBV6-1 | many | TGTGCCAGCAGCTCCTTACTAGCGGGGGGATCAGATACGCAGTATTTT | CASSSLLAGGSDTQYF
TRBJ1-1 | - | TRBV4-2 | - | TGTGCCAGCAGCCAACATTATACAGGGTACACTGAAGCTTTCTTT | CASSQHYTGYTEAFF
TRBJ1-1 | - | TRBV6-4 | - | TGTGCCAGCAGGGCCCTAGTGAACACTGAAGCTTTCTTT | CASRALVNTEAFF
TRBJ1-1 | - | TRBV20-1 | many | TGCAGTGCTAGAGATACGGGAACTGAAGCTTTCTTT | CSARDTGTEAFF
TRBJ2-1 | - | TRBV2 | few | TGTGCCAGCAGTGAATCGGGCGGCCGCTCCTACAATGAGCAGTTCTTC | CASSESGGRSYNEQFF
TRBJ2-2 | - | TRBV6-1 | - | TGTGCCAGCAGTTCCTATGACAGGCCCCACGGGGAGCTGTTTTTT | CASSSYDRPHGELFF
TRBJ1-1 | - | TRBV3-1 | - | TGTGCCAGCAGCCGGGCGAACACTGAAGCTTCCTTT | CASSRANTEASF
TRBJ2-3 | - | TRBV18 | - | TGTGCCAGCTCACGTGGCGGGGTAACAGATACGCAGTATTTT | CASSRGGVTDTQYF
TRBJ2-3 | - | TRBV6-1 | - | TGTGCCAGCAGTGAGGGGACACTAGGTAGCACAGATACGCAGTATTTT | CASSEGTLGSTDTQYF
TRBJ2-3 | TRBD2 | TRBV4-1 | - | TGTGCCAGCACCCCCCCTAGCGGAGAGCGCACAGATACGCAGTATTTT | CASTPPSGERTDTQYF
TRBJ2-3 | - | TRBV24-1 | - | TGTGCCACCAGTGCGGGAGACACAGATACGCAGTATTTT | CATSAGDTDTQYF